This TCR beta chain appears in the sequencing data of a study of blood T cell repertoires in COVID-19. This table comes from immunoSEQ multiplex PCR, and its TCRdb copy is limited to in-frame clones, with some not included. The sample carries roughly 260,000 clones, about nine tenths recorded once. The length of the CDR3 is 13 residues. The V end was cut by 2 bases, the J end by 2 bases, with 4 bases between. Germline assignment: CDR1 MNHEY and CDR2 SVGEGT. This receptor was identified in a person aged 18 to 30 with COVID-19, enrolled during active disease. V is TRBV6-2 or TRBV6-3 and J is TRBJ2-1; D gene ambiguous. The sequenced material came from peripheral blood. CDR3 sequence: CASSYSAYNEQFF. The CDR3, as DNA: TGTGCCAGCAGTTACAGCGCCTACAATGAGCAGTTCTTC.